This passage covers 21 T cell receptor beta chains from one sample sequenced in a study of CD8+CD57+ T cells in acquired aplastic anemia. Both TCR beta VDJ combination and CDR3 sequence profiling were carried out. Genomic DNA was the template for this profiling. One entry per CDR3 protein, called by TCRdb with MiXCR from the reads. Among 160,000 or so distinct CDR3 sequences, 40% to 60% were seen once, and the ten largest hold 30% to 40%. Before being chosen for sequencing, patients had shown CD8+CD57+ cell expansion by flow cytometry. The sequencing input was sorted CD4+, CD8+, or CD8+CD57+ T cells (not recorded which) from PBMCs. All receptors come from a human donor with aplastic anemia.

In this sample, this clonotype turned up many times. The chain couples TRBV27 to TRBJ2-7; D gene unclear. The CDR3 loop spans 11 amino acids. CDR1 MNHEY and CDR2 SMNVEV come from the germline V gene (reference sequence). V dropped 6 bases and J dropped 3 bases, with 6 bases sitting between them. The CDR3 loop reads CASSRYYEQYF. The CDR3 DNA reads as TGTGCCAGCAGCCGTTACTACGAGCAGTACTTC.

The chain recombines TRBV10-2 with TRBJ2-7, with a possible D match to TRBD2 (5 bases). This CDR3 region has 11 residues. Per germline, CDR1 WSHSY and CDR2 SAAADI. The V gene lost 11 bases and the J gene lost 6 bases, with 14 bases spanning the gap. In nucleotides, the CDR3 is TGCGCCGCGGGCACGATAGGCGAGCAGTACTTC. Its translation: CAAGTIGEQYF.

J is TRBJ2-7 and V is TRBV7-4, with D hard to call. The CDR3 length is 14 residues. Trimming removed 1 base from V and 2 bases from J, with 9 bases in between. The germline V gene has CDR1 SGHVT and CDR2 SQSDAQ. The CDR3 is CASSLDPGTYEQYF. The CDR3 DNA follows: TGTGCCAGCAGCTTAGATCCTGGGACCTACGAGCAGTACTTC.

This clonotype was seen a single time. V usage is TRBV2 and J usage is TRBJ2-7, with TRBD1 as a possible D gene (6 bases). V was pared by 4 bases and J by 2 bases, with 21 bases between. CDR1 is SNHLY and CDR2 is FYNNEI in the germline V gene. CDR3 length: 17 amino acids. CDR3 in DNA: TGTGCCAGCAGTGGTCTCGACAGGCTCCTATACACCTACGAGCAGTACTTC. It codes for CASSGLDRLLYTYEQYF.

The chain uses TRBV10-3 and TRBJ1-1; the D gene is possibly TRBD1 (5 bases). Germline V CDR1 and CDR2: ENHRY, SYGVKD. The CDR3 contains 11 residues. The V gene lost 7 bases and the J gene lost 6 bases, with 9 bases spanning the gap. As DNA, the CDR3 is TGTGCCATCAAGGAGGGGCCTGAAGCTTTCTTT. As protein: CAIKEGPEAFF.

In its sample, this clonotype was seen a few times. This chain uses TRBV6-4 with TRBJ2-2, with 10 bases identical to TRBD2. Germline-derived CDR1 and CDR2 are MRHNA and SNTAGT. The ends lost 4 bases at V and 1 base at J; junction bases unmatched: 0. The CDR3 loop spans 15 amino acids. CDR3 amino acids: CASSGTSGNTGELFF. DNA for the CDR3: TGTGCCAGCAGTGGGACTAGCGGGAACACCGGGGAGCTGTTTTTT.

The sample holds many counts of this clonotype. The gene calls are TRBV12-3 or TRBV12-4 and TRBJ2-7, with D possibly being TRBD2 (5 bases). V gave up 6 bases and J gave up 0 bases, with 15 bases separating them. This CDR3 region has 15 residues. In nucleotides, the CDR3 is TGTGCCAGCAGCCCGCAGACGGGAAGCTCCTACGAGCAGTACTTC. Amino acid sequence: CASSPQTGSSYEQYF.

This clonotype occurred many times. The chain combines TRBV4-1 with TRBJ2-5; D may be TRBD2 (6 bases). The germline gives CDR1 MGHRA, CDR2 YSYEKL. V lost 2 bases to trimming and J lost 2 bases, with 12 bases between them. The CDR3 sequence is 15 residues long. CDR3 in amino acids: CASSQPLGTQETQYF. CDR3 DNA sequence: TGCGCCAGCAGCCAACCTTTGGGGACTCAAGAGACCCAGTACTTC.

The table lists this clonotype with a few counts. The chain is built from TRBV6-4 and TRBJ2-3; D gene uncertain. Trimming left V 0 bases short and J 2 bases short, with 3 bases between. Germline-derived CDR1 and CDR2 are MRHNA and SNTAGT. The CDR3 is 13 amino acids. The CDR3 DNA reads TGTGCCAGCAGTGACTCGATCACAGATACGCAGTATTTT. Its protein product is CASSDSITDTQYF.

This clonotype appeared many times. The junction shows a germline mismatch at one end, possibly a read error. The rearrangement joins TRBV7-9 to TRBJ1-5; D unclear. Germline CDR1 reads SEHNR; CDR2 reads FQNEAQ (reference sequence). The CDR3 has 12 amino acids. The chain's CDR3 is CASSLAGQPQHF. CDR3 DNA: TGTGCCAGCAGTTTAGCAGGTCAGCCCCAGCATTTT.

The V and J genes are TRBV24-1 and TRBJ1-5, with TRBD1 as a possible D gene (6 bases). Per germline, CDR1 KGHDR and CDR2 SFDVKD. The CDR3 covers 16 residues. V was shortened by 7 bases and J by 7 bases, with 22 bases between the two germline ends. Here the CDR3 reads CATSSNREGSVQPQHF. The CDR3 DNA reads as TGTGCCACCAGCAGCAACAGGGAGGGGTCCGTACAGCCCCAGCATTTT.

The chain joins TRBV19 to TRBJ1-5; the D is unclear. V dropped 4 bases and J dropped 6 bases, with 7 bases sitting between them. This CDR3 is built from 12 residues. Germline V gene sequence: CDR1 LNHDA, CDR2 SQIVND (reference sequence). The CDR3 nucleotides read TGTGCCAGTAGTACGCTGGGTCAGCCCCAGCATTTT. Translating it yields CASSTLGQPQHF.

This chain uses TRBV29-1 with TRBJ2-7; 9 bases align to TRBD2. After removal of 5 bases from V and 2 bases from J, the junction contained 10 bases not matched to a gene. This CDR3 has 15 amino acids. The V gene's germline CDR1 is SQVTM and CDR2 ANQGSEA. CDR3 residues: CSVLDYSGSAYEQYF. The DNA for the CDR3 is TGCAGCGTTCTAGACTATAGCGGGAGCGCCTACGAGCAGTACTTC.

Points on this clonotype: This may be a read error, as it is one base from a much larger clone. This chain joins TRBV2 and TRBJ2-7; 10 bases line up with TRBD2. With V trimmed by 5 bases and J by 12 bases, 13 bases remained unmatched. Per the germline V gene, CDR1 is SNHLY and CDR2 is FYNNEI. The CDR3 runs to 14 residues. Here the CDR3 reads CASSLAGAAYKLYF. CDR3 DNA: TGTGCCAGCAGTCTAGCGGGAGCCGCCTACAAGCTGTACTTC.

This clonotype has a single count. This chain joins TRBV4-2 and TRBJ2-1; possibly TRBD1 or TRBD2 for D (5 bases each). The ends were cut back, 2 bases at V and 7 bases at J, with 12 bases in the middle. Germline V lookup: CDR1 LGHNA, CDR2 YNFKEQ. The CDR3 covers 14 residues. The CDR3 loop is CASSQPGPQNEQFF. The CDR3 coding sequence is TGTGCCAGCAGCCAACCGGGACCCCAGAATGAGCAGTTCTTC.

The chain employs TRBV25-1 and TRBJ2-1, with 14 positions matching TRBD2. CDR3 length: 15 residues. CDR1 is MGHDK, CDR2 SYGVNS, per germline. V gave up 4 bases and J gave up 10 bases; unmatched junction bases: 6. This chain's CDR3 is CASSGLAGGLWEQFF. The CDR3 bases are TGTGCCAGCAGTGGACTAGCGGGAGGGTTATGGGAGCAGTTCTTC. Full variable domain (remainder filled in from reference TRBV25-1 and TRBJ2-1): EADIYQTPRYLVIGTGKKITLECSQTMGHDKMYWYQQDPGMELHLIHYSYGVNSTEKGDLSSESTVSRIRTEHFPLTLESARPSHTSQYLCASSGLAGGLWEQFFGPGTRLTVL.

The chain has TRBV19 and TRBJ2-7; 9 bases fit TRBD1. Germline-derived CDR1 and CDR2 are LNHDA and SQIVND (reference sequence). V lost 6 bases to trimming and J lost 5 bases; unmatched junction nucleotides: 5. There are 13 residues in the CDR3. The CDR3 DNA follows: TGTGCCAGTAGCATGGACAGGGGCAACGAGCAGTACTTC. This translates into CASSMDRGNEQYF.

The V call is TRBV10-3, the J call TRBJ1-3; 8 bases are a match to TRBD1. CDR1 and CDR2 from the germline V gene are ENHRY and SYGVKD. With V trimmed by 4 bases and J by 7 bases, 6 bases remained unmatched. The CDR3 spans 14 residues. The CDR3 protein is CAISASDRVNTIYF. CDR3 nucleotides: TGTGCCATCAGTGCCTCGGACAGGGTGAACACCATATATTTT.

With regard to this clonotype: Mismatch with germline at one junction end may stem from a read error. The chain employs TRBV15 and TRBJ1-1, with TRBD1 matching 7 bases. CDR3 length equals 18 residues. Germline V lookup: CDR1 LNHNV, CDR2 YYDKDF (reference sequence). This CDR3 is CVTSSYLGWGGGDTEAFF. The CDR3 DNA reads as TGTGTCACCAGCAGTTACTTGGGATGGGGAGGGGGCGATACTGAAGCTTTCTTT.

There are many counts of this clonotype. The CDR3 spells CATSDLTSGLNEQFF. For the CDR3, the DNA is TGTGCCACCAGTGATTTAACTAGCGGGCTCAATGAGCAGTTCTTC. The chain joins TRBV24-1 to TRBJ2-1, with TRBD2 matching 9 bases. This CDR3 is 15 amino acids long. The J segment lost 6 bases and the V segment lost 1 base, leaving 3 bases of the junction unmatched. Germline CDR1 KGHDR, CDR2 SFDVKD.

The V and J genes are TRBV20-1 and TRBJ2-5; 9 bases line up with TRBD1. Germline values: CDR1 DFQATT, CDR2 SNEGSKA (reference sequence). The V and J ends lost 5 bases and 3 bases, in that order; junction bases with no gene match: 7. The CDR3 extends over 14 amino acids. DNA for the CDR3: TGCAGTGCTCGGCGGGGACAGGGAGAAGAGACCCAGTACTTC. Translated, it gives CSARRGQGEETQYF.